Each of the 29 T cell receptor beta chains below was sequenced from the same sample in a study of T cells in Graves' hyperthyroidism and ophthalmopathy (dated by TCRdb to between 2018 and 2021). Libraries were prepared through multiplex PCR. TCRdb shows the sequencer as Illumina HiSeq 2000. TCR beta CDR3 regions were amplified from RNA transcripts. For the first round of RT-PCR on the TCR CDR3, the HTBI primer set was used together with the Qiagen OneStep RT-PCR kit. Starting from the raw public reads, TCRdb applied fastp trimming at Q25, assembled clones with MiXCR and retained in-frame beta chains. Each CDR3 protein appears once, grouped with its most common genes and DNA. This sample is represented by hundreds of thousands of distinct CDR3 sequences; approximately 15% of them were singletons. The ten largest clones represent roughly 10% of the sample. Sequencing was performed on blood. Source of these receptors: a young woman with Graves' hyperthyroidism.

This rearrangement joins TRBV20-1 to TRBJ1-1, with D uncertain. Trimming left V 6 bases short and J 1 base short, with 9 bases between. The CDR3 has 12 residues. Germline V gene data show CDR1 as DFQATT and CDR2 as SNEGSKA (reference sequence). The CDR3 coding sequence is TGCAGTGCCATCCCAGAGAACACTGAAGCTTTCTTT. This codes for CSAIPENTEAFF.

This clonotype was counted ten times or more. The V call is TRBV20-1, the J call TRBJ1-5; TRBD1 might be the D (5 bases). V was cut by 5 bases and J by 2 bases, with 13 bases left in between. The CDR3 is 14 amino acids. Germline assignment: CDR1 DFQATT and CDR2 SNEGSKA (reference sequence). The CDR3 DNA reads as TGCAGTGCTGGAGGGGTAGGCGGCAATCAGCCCCAGCATTTT. Translated, it gives CSAGGVGGNQPQHF.

This clonotype was counted ten times or more. V is TRBV11-1 and J is TRBJ2-7, with 9 nucleotides matching TRBD2. CDR1 is SGHAT, CDR2 FQDESV, per germline (reference sequence). The CDR3 runs to 15 residues. V was clipped by 0 bases and J by 5 bases; unmatched bases: 5. CDR3 DNA: TGTGCCAGCAGCTTAGCTAGCGGGAGTGGTAACGAGCAGTACTTC. Its translation is CASSLASGSGNEQYF. The full variable domain, rest sourced from reference TRBV11-1 and TRBJ2-7, is EAEVAQSPRYKITEKSQAVAFWCDPISGHATLYWYRQILGQGPELLVQFQDESVVDDSQLPKDRFSAERLKGVDSTLKIQPAELGDSAMYLCASSLASGSGNEQYFGPGTRLTVT.

J is TRBJ2-2 and V is TRBV28, with D possibly matching TRBD2 (6 bases). Trimming stripped 5 bases from V and 6 bases from J, with 13 bases between. This CDR3 comprises 14 residues. The V gene's germline CDR1 is MDHEN and CDR2 SYDVKM. The CDR3 DNA reads as TGTGCCAGCAGTGGGTGGGACTCCCCCGGGGAGCTGTTTTTT. This gives the protein CASSGWDSPGELFF. The full variable domain, completed using reference TRBV28 and TRBJ2-2, is DVKVTQSSRYLVKRTGEKVFLECVQDMDHENMFWYRQDPGLGLRLIYFSYDVKMKEKGDIPEGYSVSREKKERFSLILESASTNQTSMYLCASSGWDSPGELFFGEGSRLTVL.

This clonotype came up many times. The chain joins TRBV12-3 or TRBV12-4 to TRBJ2-5; 7 nucleotides align to TRBD2. This CDR3 has 14 residues. Trimming at V came to 5 bases and at J to 4 bases, leaving 7 bases not matched to a gene. CDR3 DNA sequence: TGTGCCAGCAGTACCGGGGGAGGGGCAGAGACCCAGTACTTC. Its translation: CASSTGGGAETQYF.

V and J are TRBV2 and TRBJ2-7; 14 positions match TRBD2. Germline CDR1 reads SNHLY; CDR2 reads FYNNEI. The CDR3 spans 15 residues. Trimming removed 9 bases from V and 0 bases from J; junction bases left unmatched: 4. CDR3 in DNA: TGTGCCAGAGGGACTAGCGGGAGACCCTCCTACGAGCAGTACTTC. Amino acids: CARGTSGRPSYEQYF. Full variable domain (rest looked up from reference TRBV2 and TRBJ2-7): EPEVTQTPSHQVTQMGQEVILRCVPISNHLYFYWYRQILGQKVEFLVSFYNNEISEKSEIFDDQFSVERPDGSNFTLKIRSTKLEDSAMYFCARGTSGRPSYEQYFGPGTRLTVT.

The chain couples TRBV18 to TRBJ2-7; D tentatively fits TRBD1 or TRBD2 (6 bases each). The CDR3 runs 20 residues. Germline V gene data show CDR1 as KGHSH and CDR2 as LQKENI. Between the trimmed V and J ends, which lost 2 bases and 2 bases, there was a span of 28 bases. The CDR3: CASSPTRTATISRLAYEQYF. CDR3 DNA sequence: TGTGCCAGCTCACCAACCAGGACAGCGACGATAAGCCGACTAGCCTACGAGCAGTACTTC.

This clonotype was observed at least ten times. This rearrangement joins TRBV7-9 to TRBJ2-7; D uncertain. CDR1 and CDR2 from the germline V gene are SEHNR and FQNEAQ (reference sequence). V gave up 1 base and J gave up 4 bases, with 14 bases separating them. The CDR3 is made up of 15 amino acids. The CDR3 sequence: CASSLDPPPLYEQYF. The CDR3 region has the DNA TGTGCCAGCAGCTTAGACCCCCCTCCCTTATACGAGCAGTACTTC.

The chain uses TRBV6-1 and TRBJ1-1; the D gene is possibly TRBD1 (6 bases). Germline loops: CDR1 MNHNS, CDR2 SASEGT. Between the trimmed V and J ends, which lost 8 bases and 2 bases, there was a span of 12 bases. CDR3 length equals 13 residues. CDR3: CASRDNFNTEAFF. The CDR3 bases are TGTGCCAGCCGGGACAACTTTAACACTGAAGCTTTCTTT.

This clonotype was seen a handful of times. This sequence joins TRBV4-3 and TRBJ2-3; D is unresolved. This CDR3 is 18 amino acids long. Germline V gives CDR1 LGHNA, CDR2 YSLEER. V shed 0 bases and J shed 0 bases, with 16 bases lying between them. The DNA for the CDR3 is TGCGCCAGCAGCCAAGATATGATGAATCCTGGTAGCACAGATACGCAGTATTTT. Its protein product is CASSQDMMNPGSTDTQYF.

A note on this clonotype: A much larger clone differs from this one at a single base, so this may be a read error. The chain is built from TRBV7-9 and TRBJ2-2; D is possibly TRBD1 or TRBD2 (5 bases each). This CDR3 is built from 15 residues. Per germline, CDR1 SEHNR and CDR2 FQNEAQ (reference sequence). The CDR3 protein is CASSSDIPNTGEPFF. The CDR3 bases are TGTGCCAGCAGCTCGGACATTCCGAACACCGGGGAGCCGTTTTTT.

This clonotype was seen many times. The genes are TRBV6-1 and TRBJ2-1; tentatively, D is TRBD1 or TRBD2 (5 bases each). Between the trimmed V and J ends, which lost 3 bases and 0 bases, there was a span of 12 bases. Germline values: CDR1 MNHNS, CDR2 SASEGT. The CDR3 is made up of 16 amino acids. The CDR3 DNA follows: TGTGCCAGCAGTGACCTCGAGGGGCGCTCCTACAATGAGCAGTTCTTC. It yields the protein CASSDLEGRSYNEQFF.

This clonotype was recorded at least ten times. This chain connects TRBV6-2 or TRBV6-3 to TRBJ2-1, with 10 bases lining up with TRBD2. V was clipped by 6 bases and J by 8 bases; unmatched bases: 4. Germline-derived CDR1 and CDR2 are MNHEY and SVGEGT. This CDR3 spans 13 amino acids. The CDR3 loop is CASSSSGRYEQFF. In DNA form, the CDR3 reads TGTGCCAGCAGCAGTAGCGGGAGGTATGAGCAGTTCTTC.

This clonotype was found many times. The V and J genes are TRBV6-2 or TRBV6-3 and TRBJ2-1; TRBD2 agrees at 11 bases. Germline V gene sequence: CDR1 MNHEY, CDR2 SVGEGT. Germline trimming cut 4 bases from V and 5 bases from J; bases unmatched to any gene: 10. This CDR3 has 17 amino acids. CDR3 DNA: TGTGCCAGCAGTTGGCATACTAGCGGGAGAAGGGACAATGAGCAGTTCTTC. This translates into CASSWHTSGRRDNEQFF.

The chain recombines TRBV19 with TRBJ2-3; tentative D call: TRBD2 (6 bases). Germline CDR1 and CDR2: LNHDA and SQIVND (reference sequence). The CDR3 is 12 amino acids. Trimming took off 7 bases at V and 2 bases at J, with 7 bases between the two ends. The CDR3 DNA reads as TGTGCCAGTACTAGCGACACAGATACGCAGTATTTT. Translated, it gives CASTSDTDTQYF.

This clonotype was seen only a few times. The chain couples TRBV4-3 to TRBJ2-7; the D is unclear. V lost 0 bases, J lost 0 bases, and 9 bases lay in between. CDR3 length: 15 residues. Per the germline V gene, CDR1 is LGHNA and CDR2 is YSLEER. The CDR3 coding sequence is TGCGCCAGCAGCCAAGACACTGTCGTCTCCTACGAGCAGTACTTC. The encoded protein is CASSQDTVVSYEQYF.

This clonotype was seen repeatedly, ten times or more. The V call is TRBV12-5, the J call TRBJ1-1; D gene uncertain. This CDR3 comprises 14 residues. V was cut by 6 bases and J by 1 base, with 12 bases left in between. Germline CDR1 reads LGHNT; CDR2 reads FRNRAP. CDR3 DNA: TGTGCTAGTGGACTGGTCGTACAGAACACTGAAGCTTTCTTT. It encodes CASGLVVQNTEAFF.

This clonotype was counted at least ten times. The chain links TRBV13 to TRBJ2-1, with D maybe TRBD2 (6 bases). Germline CDR1 reads PRHDT; CDR2 reads FYEKMQ (reference sequence). This CDR3 has 14 residues. V lost 8 bases, J lost 7 bases, and 18 bases lay in between. CDR3 DNA: TGTGCCAGCGCTGGGCGGGATGCCTCTAATGAGCAGTTCTTC. Residues: CASAGRDASNEQFF.

This clonotype was observed a few times. V gene TRBV18 combines with J gene TRBJ2-1, with a tentative D call TRBD1 (6 bases). Trimming cost V 11 bases and J 9 bases, with 17 bases left between them. The CDR3 length is 12 residues. Looked up from germline, CDR1 is KGHSH and CDR2 is LQKENI. Written as DNA, the CDR3 is TGTGCCGGCGAGACAGGTACAGGTGAGCAGTTCTTC. It is translated as CAGETGTGEQFF.

The chain recombines TRBV20-1 with TRBJ2-1; D is uncertain. V was shortened by 3 bases and J by 7 bases, with 4 bases between the two germline ends. The CDR3 runs 10 residues. Looked up from germline, CDR1 is DFQATT and CDR2 is SNEGSKA (reference sequence). The CDR3, as DNA: TGCAGTGCTAGGGTGAATGAGCAGTTCTTC. Translated: CSARVNEQFF.

At least ten counts were recorded for this clonotype. The V call is TRBV7-9, the J call TRBJ2-7; D is possibly TRBD1 (5 bases). The CDR3 length is 16 residues. V lost 1 base, J lost 0 bases, and 13 bases lay in between. Germline CDR1 reads SEHNR; CDR2 reads FQNEAQ (reference sequence). The CDR3 reads CASSLEGWGSSYEQYF. CDR3 sequence (DNA): TGTGCCAGCAGCTTAGAAGGTTGGGGCTCCTCCTACGAGCAGTACTTC. The full variable domain, with the rest looked up from reference TRBV7-9 and TRBJ2-7, is DTGVSQNPRHKITKRGQNVTFRCDPISEHNRLYWYRQTLGQGPEFLTYFQNEAQLEKSRLLSDRFSAERPKGSFSTLEIQRTEQGDSAMYLCASSLEGWGSSYEQYFGPGTRLTVT.

In its sample, this clonotype was seen many times. This sequence joins TRBV30 and TRBJ2-7; TRBD2 agrees at 7 bases. V lost 2 bases and J lost 7; bases outside the gene matches: 14. This CDR3 is built from 15 residues. Germline lookup yields CDR1 GTSNPN and CDR2 SVGIG (reference sequence). CDR3 loop: CAWSFRSPPGREQYF. CDR3 DNA: TGTGCCTGGAGTTTCAGATCCCCTCCCGGGAGGGAGCAGTACTTC. Complete variable domain (other parts from reference TRBV30 and TRBJ2-7): SQTIHQWPATLVQPVGSPLSLECTVEGTSNPNLYWYRQAAGRGLQLLFYSVGIGQISSEVPQNLSASRPQDRQFILSSKKLLLSDSGFYLCAWSFRSPPGREQYFGPGTRLTVT.

This clonotype has more than one count but fewer than ten. The chain is built from TRBV14 and TRBJ2-7, with D unclear. This CDR3 is built from 13 residues. CDR1 and CDR2 (germline): SGHDN, FVKESK. V was shortened by 2 bases and J by 3 bases, with 8 bases between the two germline ends. CDR3 amino acids: CASSQRRVYEQYF. Written as DNA, the CDR3 is TGTGCCAGCAGCCAACGCCGGGTCTACGAGCAGTACTTC.

This clonotype has a count of ten or more. The rearrangement uses TRBV30 and TRBJ1-1; possible D gene TRBD1, 5 bases. CDR1 GTSNPN and CDR2 SVGIG come from the germline V gene (reference sequence). Deletions cut 2 bases from V and 10 bases from J, with 14 bases between. The CDR3 is 12 residues long. The CDR3 spells CAWSTQRGRAFF. The CDR3 DNA reads as TGTGCCTGGAGTACTCAGCGGGGGAGAGCTTTCTTT.

Ten or more counts support this clonotype. V gene TRBV29-1 combines with J gene TRBJ2-7; 8 bases match TRBD1. Germline loops: CDR1 SQVTM, CDR2 ANQGSEA. The CDR3 length is 13 residues. The junction had 7 bases not matched to a gene; V was cut back by 2 bases and J by 7 bases. Here the CDR3 reads CSVERQGASEQYF. The CDR3 nucleotides are TGCAGCGTTGAAAGGCAGGGGGCGAGTGAGCAGTACTTC.

This chain uses TRBV11-1 with TRBJ2-7; 12 bases line up with TRBD2. Germline trimming cut 0 bases from V and 3 bases from J; bases unmatched to any gene: 12. The germline gives CDR1 SGHAT, CDR2 FQDESV (reference sequence). The CDR3 consists of 19 residues. DNA of the CDR3: TGTGCCAGCAGCTTAGCATACCGTACGACTAGCGGGAGCTTCTACGAGCAGTACTTC. It is translated as CASSLAYRTTSGSFYEQYF.

This clonotype has only a few counts. The gene calls are TRBV10-3 and TRBJ1-6; D remains unclear. CDR3 length: 15 residues. Trimming took off 0 bases at V and 8 bases at J, with 11 bases between the two ends. The germline V gene encodes CDR1 ENHRY and CDR2 SYGVKD. CDR3 nucleotide sequence: TGTGCCATCAGTGAGTCCATCGCGGGTGATTCACCCCTCCACTTT. Its translation: CAISESIAGDSPLHF.

The rearrangement joins TRBV29-1 to TRBJ2-3; D not resolved. In germline, CDR1 is SQVTM, CDR2 ANQGSEA. This CDR3 has 12 amino acids. V was trimmed by 7 bases and J by 5 bases, leaving 13 bases between them. In DNA, the CDR3 is TGCAGCGATGCGTTTCCGAGAGATACGCAGTATTTT. Translation gives CSDAFPRDTQYF.

Ten or more counts support this clonotype. The genes are TRBV7-9 and TRBJ2-5, with 7 bases that match TRBD2. Germline lookup yields CDR1 SEHNR and CDR2 FQNEAQ (reference sequence). This CDR3 is built from 14 residues. The V segment lost 4 bases and the J segment 2 bases; nucleotides outside the gene matches: 4. This CDR3 reads CASSYDSGQETQYF. CDR3 coding DNA: TGTGCCAGCAGCTATGATAGCGGGCAAGAGACCCAGTACTTC. Full variable domain (remainder filled in from reference TRBV7-9 and TRBJ2-5): DTGVSQNPRHKITKRGQNVTFRCDPISEHNRLYWYRQTLGQGPEFLTYFQNEAQLEKSRLLSDRFSAERPKGSFSTLEIQRTEQGDSAMYLCASSYDSGQETQYFGPGTRLLVL.